This is a list of T cell receptor beta chains from one sample in a study of blood T cell repertoires in COVID-19. Method: immunoSEQ multiplex PCR; TCRdb's copy keeps in-frame clones and lacks some. Among around 300,000 clones, 88% were seen once, and the ten largest hold over 8%. The material sequenced was peripheral blood. The receptors come from a man aged 18 to 30 with active or convalescent COVID-19. CDR3s include the opening cysteine and the closing phenylalanine or tryptophan. The order of the fields is J gene, V gene, clone size, D gene, CDR3 protein, CDR3 DNA. A D gene is named only where the DNA matches it firmly. Size is omitted from some rows. Given values are once, few, many or a class for expanded clones.

>TRBJ2-7|TRBV9|NA|TRBD1
CASSVEGTGGYEQYF
TGTGCCAGCAGCGTAGAGGGGACAGGGGGCTACGAGCAGTACTTC
>TRBJ2-1|TRBV5-1|NA|NA
CASSLWQISYNEQFF
TGCGCCAGCAGCTTGTGGCAGATCTCCTACAATGAGCAGTTCTTC
>TRBJ2-7|TRBV15|NA|TRBD2
CATSIGGEQYF
TGTGCCACCAGCATCGGGGGGGAGCAGTACTTC
>TRBJ1-1|TRBV2|NA|NA
CASSGTMRFMNTEAFF
TGTGCCAGCAGTGGAACCATGCGATTTATGAACACTGAAGCTTTCTTT
>TRBJ2-2|TRBV6-6|NA|NA
CASSYAASRAGELFF
TGTGCCAGCAGTTACGCGGCTAGCCGGGCCGGGGAGCTGTTTTTT
>TRBJ2-3|TRBV27|NA|TRBD2
CASSGSGGVFGTDTQYF
TGTGCCAGCAGTGGTAGCGGGGGGGTTTTTGGCACAGATACGCAGTATTTT
>TRBJ2-7|TRBV6-2/TRBV6-3|few|NA
CASSTRQDASYEQYF
TGTGCCAGCAGTACGCGACAGGACGCGTCCTACGAGCAGTACTTC
>TRBJ1-3|TRBV7-9|few|TRBD1
CASSPSGTGTSGNTIYF
TGTGCCAGCAGCCCCTCCGGGACAGGGACCTCTGGAAACACCATATATTTT
>TRBJ2-2|TRBV10-3|NA|NA
CALRRDSQGTGELFF
TGTGCCCTCCGCCGGGACTCCCAAGGCACCGGGGAGCTGTTTTTT
>TRBJ1-2|TRBV12-3/TRBV12-4|NA|TRBD1
CASSLTGDGYTF
TGTGCCAGCAGTTTGACAGGGGACGGCTACACCTTC
>TRBJ1-3|TRBV9|few|NA
CASSVEEGNTIYF
TGTGCCAGCAGCGTAGAGGAGGGAAACACCATATATTTT
>TRBJ1-2|TRBV10-3|NA|NA
CATGEGGVRGGYGYTF
TGTGCCACAGGGGAAGGTGGGGTTCGAGGGGGCTATGGCTACACCTTC
>TRBJ1-5|TRBV27|NA|NA
CASSRAPKGVGNQPQHF
TGTGCCAGCAGTCGGGCCCCTAAGGGAGTCGGCAATCAGCCCCAGCATTTT
>TRBJ1-2|TRBV10-3|once|TRBD1
CAISSSMGTGGMAGNYGYTF
TGTGCCATCAGTTCCAGTATGGGGACAGGGGGGATGGCTGGAAACTATGGCTACACCTTC
>TRBJ1-6|TRBV18|NA|TRBD1
CASSPPSGQNSPLHF
TGTGCCAGCTCACCACCCTCGGGACAGAATTCACCCCTCCACTTT
>TRBJ2-1|TRBV5-1|NA|NA
CASSGGTSNNEQFF
TGCGCCAGCAGCGGCGGGACGTCAAACAATGAGCAGTTCTTC
>TRBJ2-7|TRBV11-2|NA|TRBD2
CASSSIAGGDYEQYF
TGTGCCAGCAGTTCTATAGCGGGGGGGGACTACGAGCAGTACTTC
>TRBJ2-5|TRBV9|NA|TRBD2
CASSDSGELQETQYF
TGTGCCAGCAGCGATAGCGGGGAGCTTCAAGAGACCCAGTACTTC
>TRBJ1-2|TRBV19|NA|NA
CASSIIPVGGASGYTF
TGTGCCAGTAGTATTATTCCGGTTGGGGGGGCGAGTGGCTACACCTTC
>TRBJ1-3|TRBV5-6|NA|NA
CASSRVEAGNTIYF
TGTGCCAGCAGCCGGGTGGAGGCCGGAAACACCATATATTTT
>TRBJ2-7|TRBV27|few|TRBD1
CASSPGQGPNYEQYF
TGTGCCAGCAGTCCAGGACAGGGCCCTAACTACGAGCAGTACTTC
>TRBJ2-5|TRBV18|NA|NA
CASSPAEETQYF
TGTGCCAGCTCACCAGCAGAAGAGACCCAGTACTTC
>TRBJ1-6|TRBV4-1|many|NA
CASSQDESQGYNSPLHF
TGCGCCAGCAGCCAAGATGAGTCGCAGGGCTATAATTCACCCCTCCACTTT
>TRBJ2-5|TRBV6-2/TRBV6-3|NA|NA
CASSYGQKGETQYF
TGTGCCAGCAGTTACGGACAGAAGGGGGAGACCCAGTACTTC
>TRBJ1-1|TRBV9|NA|NA
CASSVGSGTTEAFF
TGTGCCAGCAGCGTAGGTTCGGGAACCACTGAAGCTTTCTTT
>TRBJ1-5|TRBV30|NA|TRBD1
CAWKGCRDRGFRNQPQHF
TGTGCCTGGAAGGGGTGCCGGGACAGGGGGTTCCGAAATCAGCCCCAGCATTTT
>TRBJ1-1|TRBV19|NA|NA
CASSISGDTEAFF
TGTGCCAGTAGTATTTCAGGGGACACTGAAGCTTTCTTT